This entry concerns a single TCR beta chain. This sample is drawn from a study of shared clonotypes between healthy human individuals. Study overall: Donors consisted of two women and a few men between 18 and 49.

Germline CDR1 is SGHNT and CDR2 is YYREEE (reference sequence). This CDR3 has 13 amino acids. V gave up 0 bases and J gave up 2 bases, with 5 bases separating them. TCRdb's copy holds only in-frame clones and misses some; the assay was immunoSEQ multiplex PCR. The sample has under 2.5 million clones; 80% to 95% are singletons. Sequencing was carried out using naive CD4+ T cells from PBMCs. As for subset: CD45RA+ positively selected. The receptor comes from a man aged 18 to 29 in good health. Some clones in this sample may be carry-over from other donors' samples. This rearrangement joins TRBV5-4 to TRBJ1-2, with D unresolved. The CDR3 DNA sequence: TGTGCCAGCAGCTTGGAACAGAACTATGGCTACACCTTC. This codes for CASSLEQNYGYTF.